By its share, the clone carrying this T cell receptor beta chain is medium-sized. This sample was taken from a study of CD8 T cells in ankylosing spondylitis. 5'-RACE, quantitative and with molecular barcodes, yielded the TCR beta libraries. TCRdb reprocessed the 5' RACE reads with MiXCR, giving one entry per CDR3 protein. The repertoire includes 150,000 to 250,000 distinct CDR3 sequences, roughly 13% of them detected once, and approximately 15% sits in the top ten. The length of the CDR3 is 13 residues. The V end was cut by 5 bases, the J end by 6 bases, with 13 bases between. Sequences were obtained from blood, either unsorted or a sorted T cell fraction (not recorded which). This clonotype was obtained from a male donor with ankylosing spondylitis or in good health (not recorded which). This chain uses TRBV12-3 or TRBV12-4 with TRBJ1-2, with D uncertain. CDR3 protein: CASSLDLVDGYTF. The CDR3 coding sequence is TGTGCCAGCAGTCTGGACCTGGTAGATGGCTACACCTTC.